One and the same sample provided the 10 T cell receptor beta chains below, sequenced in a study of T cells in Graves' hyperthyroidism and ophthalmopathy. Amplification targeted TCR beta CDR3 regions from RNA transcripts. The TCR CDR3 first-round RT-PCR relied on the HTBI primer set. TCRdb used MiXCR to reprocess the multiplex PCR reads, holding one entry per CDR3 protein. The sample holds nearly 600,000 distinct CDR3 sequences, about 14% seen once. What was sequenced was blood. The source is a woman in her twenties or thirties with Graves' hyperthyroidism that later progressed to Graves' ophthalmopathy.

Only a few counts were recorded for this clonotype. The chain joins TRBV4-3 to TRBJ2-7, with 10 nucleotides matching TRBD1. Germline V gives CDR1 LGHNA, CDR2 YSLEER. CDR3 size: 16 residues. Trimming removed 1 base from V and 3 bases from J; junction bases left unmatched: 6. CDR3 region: CASSQADRGTFYEQYF. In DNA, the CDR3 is TGCGCCAGCAGCCAAGCGGACAGGGGGACATTCTACGAGCAGTACTTC.

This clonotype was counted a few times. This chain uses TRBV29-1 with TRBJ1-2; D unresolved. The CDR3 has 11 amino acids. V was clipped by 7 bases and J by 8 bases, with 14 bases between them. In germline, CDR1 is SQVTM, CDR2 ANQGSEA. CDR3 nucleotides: TGCAGCGCCGGGTCTAATGTAGGCTACACCTTC. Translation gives CSAGSNVGYTF.

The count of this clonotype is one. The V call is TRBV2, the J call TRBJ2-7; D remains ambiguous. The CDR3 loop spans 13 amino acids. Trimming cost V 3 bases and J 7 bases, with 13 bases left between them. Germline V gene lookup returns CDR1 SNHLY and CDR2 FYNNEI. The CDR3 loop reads CASSDAHPGEQYF. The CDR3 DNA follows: TGTGCCAGCAGTGATGCCCATCCTGGGGAGCAGTACTTC. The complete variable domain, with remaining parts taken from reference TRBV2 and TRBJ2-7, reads EPEVTQTPSHQVTQMGQEVILRCVPISNHLYFYWYRQILGQKVEFLVSFYNNEISEKSEIFDDQFSVERPDGSNFTLKIRSTKLEDSAMYFCASSDAHPGEQYFGPGTRLTVT.

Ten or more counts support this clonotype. The chain's CDR3 is CSARYIGELFF. The CDR3 DNA reads as TGCAGTGCTCGATACATCGGGGAGCTGTTTTTT. The rearrangement links TRBV20-1 to TRBJ2-2; D call uncertain. The CDR3 loop spans 11 amino acids. Per the germline V gene, CDR1 is DFQATT and CDR2 is SNEGSKA (reference sequence). The V end was cut by 5 bases, the J end by 7 bases, with 8 bases between.

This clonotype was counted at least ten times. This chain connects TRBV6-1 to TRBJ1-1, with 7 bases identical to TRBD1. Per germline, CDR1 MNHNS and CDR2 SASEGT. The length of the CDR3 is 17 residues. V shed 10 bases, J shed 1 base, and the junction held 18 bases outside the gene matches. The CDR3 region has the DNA TGTGCCATCGCTCTTCGCGCCCCAGGGGGTAAGAACACTGAAGCTTTCTTT. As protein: CAIALRAPGGKNTEAFF.

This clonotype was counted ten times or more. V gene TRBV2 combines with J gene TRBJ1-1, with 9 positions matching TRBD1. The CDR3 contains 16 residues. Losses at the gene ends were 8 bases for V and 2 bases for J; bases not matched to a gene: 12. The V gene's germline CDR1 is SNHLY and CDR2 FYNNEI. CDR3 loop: CASGSNRGPGNTEAFF. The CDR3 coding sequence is TGTGCCAGCGGATCTAACAGGGGGCCAGGCAACACTGAAGCTTTCTTT.

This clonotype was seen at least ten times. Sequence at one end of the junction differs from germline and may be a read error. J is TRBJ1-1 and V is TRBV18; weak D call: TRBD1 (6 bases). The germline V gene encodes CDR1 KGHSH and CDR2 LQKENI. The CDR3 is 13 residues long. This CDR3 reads CASKGTQDTEALF. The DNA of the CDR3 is TGTGCCAGCAAAGGGACACAGGACACTGAAGCTCTCTTT. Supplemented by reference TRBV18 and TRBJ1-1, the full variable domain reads NAGVMQNPRHLVRRRGQEARLRCSPMKGHSHVYWYRQLPEEGLKFMVYLQKENIIDESGMPKERFSAEFPKEGPSILRIQQVVRGDSAAYFCASKGTQDTEALFGQGTRLTVV.

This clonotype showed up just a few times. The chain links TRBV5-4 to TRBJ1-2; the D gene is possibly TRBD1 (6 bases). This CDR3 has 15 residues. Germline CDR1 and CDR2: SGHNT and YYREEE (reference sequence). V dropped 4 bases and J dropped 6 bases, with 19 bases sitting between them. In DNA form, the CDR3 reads TGTGCCAGCAGCCTCGCAAGGGACAACCCTCATGGCTACACCTTC. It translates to CASSLARDNPHGYTF.

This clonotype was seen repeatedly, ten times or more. DNA of the CDR3: TGTGCCAGCAGTTTAGTGGGAGAGCTATACGAGCAGTACTTC. Amino acid sequence: CASSLVGELYEQYF. This chain connects TRBV27 to TRBJ2-7; possibly TRBD2 for D (5 bases). The CDR3 extends over 14 amino acids. Per the germline V gene, CDR1 is MNHEY and CDR2 is SMNVEV (reference sequence). The germline V and J ends were trimmed by 2 bases and 4 bases, with 12 bases remaining between them.

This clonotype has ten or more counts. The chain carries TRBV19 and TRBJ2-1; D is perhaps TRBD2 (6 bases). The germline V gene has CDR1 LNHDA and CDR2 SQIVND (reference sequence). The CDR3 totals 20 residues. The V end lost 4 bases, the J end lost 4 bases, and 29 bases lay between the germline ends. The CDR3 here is CASSRSGLIYSSEVYNEQFF. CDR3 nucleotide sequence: TGTGCCAGTAGTAGGAGCGGGCTGATCTACTCCTCAGAAGTATACAATGAGCAGTTCTTC.